Presented here are 27 T cell receptor beta chains from one specimen sequenced in a study of blood T cell repertoires in COVID-19. Method: immunoSEQ multiplex PCR; TCRdb's copy keeps in-frame clones and lacks some. This sample has about 260,000 clones, with around 90% found just once. Sequenced: peripheral blood. These receptors came from a woman aged 70-85 years with COVID-19, enrolled during active disease.

The rearrangement joins TRBV5-1 to TRBJ2-2; 7 bases align to TRBD1. The CDR3 runs to 15 residues. Germline CDR1 SGHRS, CDR2 YFSETQ. The V segment lost 1 base and the J segment 4 bases; nucleotides outside the gene matches: 4. This CDR3 is CASSLTGERTGELFF. CDR3 in DNA: TGCGCCAGCAGCTTGACAGGGGAACGCACCGGGGAGCTGTTTTTT.

The chain has TRBV6-6 and TRBJ2-3, with 9 bases aligning to TRBD2. The CDR3 covers 16 residues. The V segment lost 4 bases and the J segment 5 bases; nucleotides outside the gene matches: 10. The germline V gene encodes CDR1 MNHNY and CDR2 SVGAGI (reference sequence). The CDR3 DNA is TGTGCCAGCAGTTCCGGCGGGAGGGAGGAAGGAGATACGCAGTATTTT. Its translation: CASSSGGREEGDTQYF.

This clone was picked up one time. The J gene is TRBJ1-5, the V gene TRBV30; no clear D gene. The CDR3 is 13 residues long. CDR1 GTSNPN and CDR2 SVGIG come from the germline V gene (reference sequence). V lost 3 bases and J 7 bases, leaving 13 bases between the germline ends. The CDR3 is CAWRSPSGQPQHF. In DNA, the CDR3 is TGTGCCTGGAGATCTCCTTCGGGGCAGCCCCAGCATTTT.

This rearrangement joins TRBV19 to TRBJ1-5; 7 bases agree with TRBD1. The germline gives CDR1 LNHDA, CDR2 SQIVND (reference sequence). The CDR3 is 15 amino acids. V was pared by 6 bases and J by 7 bases, with 12 bases of the junction left unmatched. The CDR3 loop is CASSLQGNIGQPQHF. The CDR3 DNA reads TGTGCCAGTAGCCTACAGGGGAATATTGGGCAGCCCCAGCATTTT. Using reference TRBV19 and TRBJ1-5 for the parts outside the CDR3, the full variable domain is DGGITQSPKYLFRKEGQNVTLSCEQNLNHDAMYWYRQDPGQGLRLIYYSQIVNDFQKGDIAEGYSVSREKKESFPLTVTSAQKNPTAFYLCASSLQGNIGQPQHFGDGTRLSIL.

J is TRBJ2-1 and V is TRBV5-6; the D gene is possibly TRBD2 (6 bases). With 6 bases removed from V and 7 bases from J, the gap between germline ends came to 23 bases. Germline CDR1 SGHDT, CDR2 YYEEEE. This CDR3 has 16 residues. The CDR3 spells CASTTWTGRGRNEQFF. The DNA of the CDR3 is TGTGCCAGCACCACTTGGACCGGGCGGGGCCGGAATGAGCAGTTCTTC.

Written as DNA, the CDR3 is TGTGCCATCAACGACAGGGGAAGTGAGCAGTTCTTC. Translation: CAINDRGSEQFF. The V and J genes are TRBV10-3 and TRBJ2-1, with 8 bases aligning to TRBD1. The V gene's germline CDR1 is ENHRY and CDR2 SYGVKD. This CDR3 comprises 12 residues. Trimming removed 7 bases from V and 9 bases from J; junction bases left unmatched: 5.

The chain joins TRBV11-3 to TRBJ2-1; D not resolved. In germline, CDR1 is SGHNT, CDR2 YENEEA. Trimming took 5 bases from V and 6 from J, leaving 17 bases between them. This CDR3 comprises 15 residues. CDR3 coding DNA: TGTGCCAGCAGCCTACTCCTGGCTAGTTTCAATGAGCAGTTCTTC. Translated, it gives CASSLLLASFNEQFF.

This clone has only a few counts. This sequence joins TRBV28 and TRBJ1-1; D is uncertain. The germline V gene encodes CDR1 MDHEN and CDR2 SYDVKM. V was clipped by 2 bases and J by 1 base, with 8 bases between them. The CDR3 runs 14 residues. CDR3 bases: TGTGCCAGCAGTTTAACTCAAGAGAACACTGAAGCTTTCTTT. It yields the protein CASSLTQENTEAFF. The whole variable domain, filled in from reference TRBV28 and TRBJ1-1, reads DVKVTQSSRYLVKRTGEKVFLECVQDMDHENMFWYRQDPGLGLRLIYFSYDVKMKEKGDIPEGYSVSREKKERFSLILESASTNQTSMYLCASSLTQENTEAFFGQGTRLTVV.

This clone turned up a few times. V and J are TRBV12-1 and TRBJ2-1; the table's D call, TRBD2, was not checked against the DNA. TRBV12-1 is assigned pseudogene status. The CDR3 covers 17 residues. The CDR3 protein is CASSFGFSLSSYNEQFF. In DNA, the CDR3 is TGTGCCAGCAGCTTTGGATTCTCGCTGAGCTCCTACAATGAGCAGTTCTTC.

V and J are TRBV5-4 and TRBJ1-2; 7 nucleotides line up with TRBD1. V lost 1 base, J lost 1 base, and 7 bases stayed unmatched. The germline CDR1 and CDR2 sequences are SGHNT and YYREEE (reference sequence). There are 16 residues in the CDR3. In DNA form, the CDR3 reads TGTGCCAGCAGCTTGTCGGGACAGCCGGATAACTATGGCTACACCTTC. Protein: CASSLSGQPDNYGYTF.

This clone was detected a few times. The chain links TRBV4-3 to TRBJ1-6, with unresolved D. Germline V gene data show CDR1 as LGHNA and CDR2 as YSLEER. The CDR3 totals 15 residues. V shed 0 bases and J shed 6 bases, with 9 bases lying between them. In DNA, the CDR3 is TGCGCCAGCAGCCAAGAATCCCAGTCTAATTCACCCCTCCACTTT. Translated, it gives CASSQESQSNSPLHF.

The CDR3 sequence: CASSQGAGQPQHF. Written as DNA, the CDR3 is TGTGCCAGCTCACAGGGGGCCGGGCAGCCCCAGCATTTT. This chain joins TRBV18 and TRBJ1-5; 7 nucleotides align to TRBD1. The V segment lost 4 bases and the J segment 7 bases; nucleotides outside the gene matches: 4. The CDR3 loop spans 13 amino acids. Germline V gene sequence: CDR1 KGHSH, CDR2 LQKENI.

As concerns this clone: At one of its ends the junction is not consistent with the germline gene, which may arise from a read error. The gene calls are TRBV28 and TRBJ2-7; D perhaps matches TRBD1 (5 bases). The CDR3 has 12 amino acids. In germline, CDR1 is MDHEN, CDR2 SYDVKM. CDR3: CASKSSTGGRDF. Written as DNA, the CDR3 is TGTGCCAGCAAATCCTCTACAGGTGGTCGGGACTTC.

This chain joins TRBV5-1 and TRBJ1-1, with 9 bases that match TRBD1. The CDR3 extends over 14 amino acids. Losses at the gene ends were 4 bases for V and 8 bases for J; bases not matched to a gene: 9. Germline V gives CDR1 SGHRS, CDR2 YFSETQ. CDR3: CASSGTGGIEEAFF. The CDR3 DNA is TGCGCCAGCAGCGGTACAGGGGGCATAGAAGAAGCTTTCTTT.

The rearrangement links TRBV2 to TRBJ1-3; possibly TRBD1 for D (6 bases). V was cut by 7 bases and J by 1 base, with 11 bases left in between. Germline-derived CDR1 and CDR2 are SNHLY and FYNNEI. There are 14 residues in the CDR3. CDR3 amino acids: CASKSGTSGNTIYF. CDR3 sequence (DNA): TGTGCCAGCAAGTCGGGGACATCTGGAAACACCATATATTTT.

The J gene is TRBJ2-3, the V gene TRBV5-1; a weak D match, TRBD2 (5 bases). Germline assignment: CDR1 SGHRS and CDR2 YFSETQ. Trimming removed 0 bases from V and 6 bases from J, with 11 bases in between. CDR3 length equals 14 residues. The CDR3 DNA follows: TGCGCCAGCAGCTTGGTGGAGCGGACCGATACGCAGTATTTT. This sequence encodes CASSLVERTDTQYF.

This clone was counted a single time. The chain couples TRBV7-2 to TRBJ1-5; 8 bases agree with TRBD1. V shed 5 bases, J shed 3 bases, and the junction held 6 bases outside the gene matches. Germline V gives CDR1 SGHTA, CDR2 FQGNSA. The CDR3 runs to 15 residues. CDR3 in amino acids: CASSPGGSFNQPQHF. Written as DNA, the CDR3 is TGTGCCAGCAGCCCAGGGGGCAGCTTCAATCAGCCCCAGCATTTT.

This chain joins TRBV27 and TRBJ2-5; tentative D call: TRBD2 (6 bases). V was pared by 3 bases and J by 5 bases, with 10 bases between. The CDR3 extends over 13 amino acids. Germline V CDR1 and CDR2: MNHEY, SMNVEV (reference sequence). The CDR3 sequence: CASSFSSEETQYF. The CDR3 coding sequence is TGTGCCAGCAGTTTTTCTAGCGAGGAGACCCAGTACTTC.

This clone appeared a single time. The V gene is TRBV7-9, the J gene TRBJ1-1; D is unclear. CDR1 and CDR2 (germline): SEHNR, FQNEAQ (reference sequence). The V end was cut by 5 bases, the J end by 1 base, with 14 bases between. This CDR3 contains 15 residues. CDR3 nucleotide sequence: TGTGCCAGCAGCACCGTTAGCGGACCGAACACTGAAGCTTTCTTT. Translating gives CASSTVSGPNTEAFF.

DNA for the CDR3: TGCAGTGCTACCGGACAGACTGAAGCTTTCTTT. Amino acids: CSATGQTEAFF. The gene calls are TRBV20-1 and TRBJ1-1; TRBD1 is a possible D gene (6 bases). V was trimmed by 4 bases and J by 5 bases, leaving 8 bases between them. The length of the CDR3 is 11 residues. CDR1 is DFQATT and CDR2 is SNEGSKA in the germline V gene (reference sequence).

The rearrangement joins TRBV5-5 to TRBJ1-5; 8 bases align to TRBD1. Unmatched junction bases numbered 1, after V lost 0 bases and J lost 2 bases. The CDR3 covers 15 residues. CDR1 is SGHKS and CDR2 is YYEKEE in the germline V gene (reference sequence). The CDR3 nucleotides read TGTGCCAGCAGCTTGGAGGGACAGGGCAATCAGCCCCAGCATTTT. Residues: CASSLEGQGNQPQHF.

The genes are TRBV7-2 and TRBJ1-2; 7 bases align to TRBD1. The CDR3 has 16 amino acids. The trim removed 4 bases at V and 0 bases at J, leaving 8 bases unmatched. Germline loops: CDR1 SGHTA, CDR2 FQGNSA. The DNA of the CDR3 is TGTGCCAGCAGCTCCGAAAGGACAGGAGCTAACTATGGCTACACCTTC. This sequence encodes CASSSERTGANYGYTF.

About this clone: The junction departs from germline at one end; a sequencing error may be responsible. This chain connects TRBV28 to TRBJ1-1; D may be TRBD1 (5 bases). Germline-derived CDR1 and CDR2 are MDHEN and SYDVKM. CDR3 length equals 15 residues. DNA for the CDR3: TGTGCCAGCAGTGTATGGGGCCCAGGGAAGACTGAAGCTTTCTTT. The encoded protein is CASSVWGPGKTEAFF.

The chain has TRBV27 and TRBJ2-1; TRBD2 matches 15 bases. J gave up 2 bases and V 7 bases, and 9 bases lay outside the gene matches. The CDR3 runs to 18 residues. The germline V gene encodes CDR1 MNHEY and CDR2 SMNVEV (reference sequence). CDR3 loop: CASTGLAGGATAYNEQFF. CDR3 bases: TGTGCCAGCACCGGACTAGCGGGAGGGGCAACGGCCTACAATGAGCAGTTCTTC.

J is TRBJ2-3 and V is TRBV6-6; D might be TRBD2 (5 bases). V dropped 5 bases and J dropped 8 bases, with 11 bases sitting between them. CDR3 length: 12 amino acids. CDR1 is MNHNY, CDR2 SVGAGI, per germline (reference sequence). The CDR3 region is CASSTGIFTQYF. The DNA for the CDR3 is TGTGCCAGCAGTACCGGGATATTTACGCAGTATTTT.

V and J are TRBV5-1 and TRBJ1-4; perhaps TRBD1 as D (5 bases). Germline values: CDR1 SGHRS, CDR2 YFSETQ. The V end was cut by 0 bases, the J end by 4 bases, with 7 bases between. There are 14 residues in the CDR3. The CDR3 protein is CASSLDRLNEKLFF. The CDR3, as DNA: TGCGCCAGCAGCTTGGACAGGCTTAATGAAAAACTGTTTTTT.

The chain combines TRBV9 with TRBJ1-1; TRBD1 aligns across 11 bases. V lost 2 bases, J lost 4 bases, and 4 bases stayed unmatched. The CDR3 spans 15 residues. Germline CDR1 and CDR2: SGDLS and YYNGEE. Here the CDR3 reads CASSVAGQGVTEAFF. In DNA, the CDR3 is TGTGCCAGCAGCGTGGCGGGACAGGGGGTCACTGAAGCTTTCTTT.